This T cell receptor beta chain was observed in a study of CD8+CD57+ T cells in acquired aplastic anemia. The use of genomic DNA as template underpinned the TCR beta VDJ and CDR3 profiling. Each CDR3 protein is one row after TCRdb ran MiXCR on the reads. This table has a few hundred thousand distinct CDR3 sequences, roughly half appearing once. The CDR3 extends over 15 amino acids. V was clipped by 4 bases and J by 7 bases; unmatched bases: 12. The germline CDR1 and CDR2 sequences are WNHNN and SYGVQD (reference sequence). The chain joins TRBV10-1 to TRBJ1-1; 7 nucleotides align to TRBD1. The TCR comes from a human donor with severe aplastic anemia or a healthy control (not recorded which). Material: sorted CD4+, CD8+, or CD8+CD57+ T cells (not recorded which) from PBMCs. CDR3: CASSGTGRHHGEAFF. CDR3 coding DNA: TGCGCCAGCAGTGGGACAGGCCGCCACCACGGTGAAGCTTTCTTT.